A selection of T cell receptor beta chains follows, all from one sample in a study of shared clonotypes between healthy human individuals. Here immunoSEQ multiplex PCR was the method, and the copy in TCRdb shows in-frame clones only, minus some. The sample yields millions of clones, over 85% seen once. Sequencing used naive CD4+ T cells sorted from blood. These receptors were taken from a young man in good health. The CDR3 runs from the conserved cysteine through the conserved F or W. The order of the fields is J gene, V gene, clone size, D gene, CDR3 protein, CDR3 DNA. The D gene is left open where the match is weak. Only part of the rows carry a size: once, few, many, or a class if the clone is expanded.

j_call: TRBJ1-6; v_call: TRBV5-1; clone_size: .; d_call: .; cdr3_aa: CASRAGENSPLHF; cdr3_nt: TGCGCCAGCAGGGCAGGGGAAAATTCACCCCTCCACTTT
j_call: TRBJ2-3; v_call: TRBV7-3; clone_size: .; d_call: TRBD1; cdr3_aa: CASSPRTGKGTDTQYF; cdr3_nt: TGTGCCAGCAGCCCCAGGACAGGGAAAGGCACAGATACGCAGTATTTT
j_call: TRBJ2-3; v_call: TRBV5-6; clone_size: .; d_call: TRBD2; cdr3_aa: CASSLTSGSTDTQYF; cdr3_nt: TGTGCCAGCAGCTTGACTAGCGGGAGCACAGATACGCAGTATTTT
j_call: TRBJ1-1; v_call: TRBV10-3; clone_size: .; d_call: .; cdr3_aa: CAIRADNLNTEAFF; cdr3_nt: TGTGCCATCAGGGCGGACAATTTGAACACTGAAGCTTTCTTT
j_call: TRBJ2-5; v_call: TRBV9; clone_size: .; d_call: TRBD2; cdr3_aa: CASSVGIAGVGETQYF; cdr3_nt: TGTGCCAGCAGCGTAGGGATAGCGGGAGTTGGAGAGACCCAGTACTTC
j_call: TRBJ1-5; v_call: TRBV19; clone_size: .; d_call: .; cdr3_aa: CASSMWDGWGNQPQHF; cdr3_nt: TGTGCCAGTAGTATGTGGGACGGTTGGGGCAATCAGCCCCAGCATTTT
j_call: TRBJ2-1; v_call: TRBV7-2; clone_size: .; d_call: .; cdr3_aa: CASNTGSRASSYNEQFF; cdr3_nt: TGTGCCAGCAACACCGGATCTAGGGCCAGCTCCTACAATGAGCAGTTCTTC
j_call: TRBJ1-4; v_call: TRBV30; clone_size: .; d_call: .; cdr3_aa: CAWRKYDRENFGEKLFF; cdr3_nt: TGTGCCTGGAGAAAATACGATCGGGAAAACTTTGGTGAAAAACTGTTTTTT
j_call: TRBJ2-3; v_call: TRBV5-4; clone_size: .; d_call: TRBD2; cdr3_aa: CASSQNSGKGRDTQYF; cdr3_nt: TGTGCCAGCAGCCAAAATAGCGGGAAAGGCAGAGATACGCAGTATTTT
j_call: TRBJ2-5; v_call: TRBV6-6; clone_size: few; d_call: TRBD1; cdr3_aa: CASSYPAGGETQYF; cdr3_nt: TGTGCCAGCAGTTACCCGGCAGGGGGAGAGACCCAGTACTTC
j_call: TRBJ2-7; v_call: TRBV7-6; clone_size: .; d_call: .; cdr3_aa: CASSLGRQGTNEQYF; cdr3_nt: TGTGCCAGCAGCTTAGGCAGACAGGGGACTAACGAGCAGTACTTC
j_call: TRBJ1-4; v_call: TRBV5-1; clone_size: .; d_call: .; cdr3_aa: CASSWDTLATNEKLFF; cdr3_nt: TGCGCCAGCAGCTGGGACACTTTAGCAACTAATGAAAAACTGTTTTTT
j_call: TRBJ1-2; v_call: TRBV10-3; clone_size: once; d_call: TRBD1; cdr3_aa: CAISGGTGVSGYTF; cdr3_nt: TGTGCCATCAGTGGGGGGACAGGGGTTTCTGGCTACACCTTC
j_call: TRBJ1-1; v_call: TRBV27; clone_size: .; d_call: .; cdr3_aa: CASSLNTMNTEAFF; cdr3_nt: TGTGCCAGCAGTTTAAACACAATGAACACTGAAGCTTTCTTT
j_call: TRBJ2-7; v_call: TRBV28; clone_size: .; d_call: .; cdr3_aa: CASSWDLFGGPNVEQYF; cdr3_nt: TGTGCCAGCAGTTGGGACTTATTTGGAGGGCCGAACGTCGAGCAGTACTTC
j_call: TRBJ2-7; v_call: TRBV28; clone_size: .; d_call: TRBD1; cdr3_aa: CASSSGTGGYEQYF; cdr3_nt: TGTGCCAGCAGTTCAGGGACAGGGGGGTACGAGCAGTACTTC
j_call: TRBJ2-3; v_call: TRBV5-4; clone_size: .; d_call: TRBD1; cdr3_aa: CASSSGTGDTDTQYF; cdr3_nt: TGTGCCAGCAGCTCCGGGACAGGGGACACAGATACGCAGTATTTT
j_call: TRBJ2-3; v_call: TRBV4-3; clone_size: .; d_call: .; cdr3_aa: CASSQEWGREAQYF; cdr3_nt: TGCGCCAGCAGCCAAGAATGGGGGAGAGAGGCGCAGTATTTT
j_call: TRBJ2-7; v_call: TRBV28; clone_size: .; d_call: .; cdr3_aa: CASSLLDGSVSYEQYF; cdr3_nt: TGTGCCAGCAGTCTCCTGGACGGCAGCGTATCCTACGAGCAGTACTTC
j_call: TRBJ2-7; v_call: TRBV5-1; clone_size: once; d_call: TRBD2; cdr3_aa: CASSLVIAGGTFGEQYF; cdr3_nt: TGCGCCAGCAGCTTGGTGATAGCGGGAGGAACCTTCGGGGAGCAGTACTTC
j_call: TRBJ2-7; v_call: TRBV27; clone_size: .; d_call: TRBD1; cdr3_aa: CASRRGGQGAYEQYF; cdr3_nt: TGTGCCAGCAGGCGAGGGGGACAGGGGGCTTACGAGCAGTACTTC
j_call: TRBJ2-1; v_call: TRBV14; clone_size: .; d_call: TRBD2; cdr3_aa: CASSRVLAGSYNEQFF; cdr3_nt: TGTGCCAGCAGCCGGGTTCTAGCGGGCTCCTACAATGAGCAGTTCTTC
j_call: TRBJ1-1; v_call: TRBV27; clone_size: .; d_call: .; cdr3_aa: CASSLTGTGSGGVRAFF; cdr3_nt: TGTGCCAGCAGTTTAACGGGAACAGGCTCGGGAGGGGTCAGAGCTTTCTTT
j_call: TRBJ2-4; v_call: TRBV5-1; clone_size: .; d_call: .; cdr3_aa: CASSLSEGRAKNIQYF; cdr3_nt: TGCGCCAGCAGCTTGTCAGAGGGAAGGGCCAAAAACATTCAGTACTTC
j_call: TRBJ2-5; v_call: TRBV7-3; clone_size: .; d_call: .; cdr3_aa: CASSSGRLETQYF; cdr3_nt: TGTGCCAGCAGCTCGGGACGGTTAGAGACCCAGTACTTC
j_call: TRBJ2-4; v_call: TRBV4-1; clone_size: .; d_call: .; cdr3_aa: CASSQGDIQYF; cdr3_nt: TGCGCCAGCAGCCAAGGGGACATTCAGTACTTC